One and the same sample provided the 20 T cell receptor beta chains below, sequenced in a study of CD8+CD57+ T cells in acquired aplastic anemia. The authors sequenced patients whose flow cytometry had shown CD8+CD57+ cell expansion. The use of genomic DNA as template underpinned the TCR beta VDJ and CDR3 profiling. One entry per CDR3 protein results from TCRdb running MiXCR on the reads. The sample records about 150,000 distinct CDR3 sequences, about 50% being singletons. Sequences were obtained from sorted CD4+, CD8+, or CD8+CD57+ T cells (not recorded which) from PBMCs. The origin of the receptors is a human donor with aplastic anemia.

This clonotype occurred many times. CDR3 amino acids: CASSLAPSGSTYNEQFF. CDR3 DNA: TGTGCCAGCAGCTTGGCCCCTAGCGGGAGCACCTACAATGAGCAGTTCTTC. The V gene is TRBV5-8, the J gene TRBJ2-1; TRBD2 matches at 10 bases. The germline gives CDR1 SGHTS, CDR2 YDEGEE. V gave up 0 bases and J gave up 2 bases; unmatched junction bases: 5. The CDR3 is made up of 17 amino acids.

This clonotype was seen at least ten times. This chain connects TRBV7-8 to TRBJ1-2, with 8 positions matching TRBD1. The V gene end was trimmed by 2 bases and the J gene end by 4 bases; junction bases not matched to a gene: 9. CDR1 is SGHVS and CDR2 is FQNEAQ in the germline V gene. The CDR3 length is 16 residues. The CDR3 bases are TGTGCCAGCAGCTTAACGGCAGGGGGCGCAGGCTATGGCTACACCTTC. Translating it yields CASSLTAGGAGYGYTF.

In this sample, this clonotype turned up once. A much larger clone differs by one base, so this may be a read error. V gene TRBV5-1 combines with J gene TRBJ2-1; a weak D match, TRBD2 (6 bases). CDR3 length: 14 residues. From germline, CDR1 is SGHRS and CDR2 YFSETQ. The chain's CDR3 is CTSSPRTNSNEQFF. DNA of the CDR3: TGCACCAGCAGCCCCCGGACTAATTCCAATGAGCAGTTCTTC.

This clonotype was counted between two and nine times. This chain connects TRBV27 to TRBJ2-1; 14 bases fit TRBD2. The length of the CDR3 is 14 residues. V shed 5 bases, J shed 12 bases, and the junction held 6 bases outside the gene matches. Germline V CDR1 and CDR2: MNHEY, SMNVEV (reference sequence). The CDR3 DNA reads TGTGCCAGCAGTCCAGGGACTAGCGGGAGAAGGCAGTTCTTC. Translation: CASSPGTSGRRQFF.

Concerning this clonotype: A much more abundant neighbour one base away suggests this may be a read error. This sequence joins TRBV13 and TRBJ1-2, with 9 bases matching TRBD1. The CDR3 totals 18 residues. After removal of 2 bases from V and 6 bases from J, the junction contained 16 bases not matched to a gene. Germline V gives CDR1 PRHDT, CDR2 FYEKMQ (reference sequence). The DNA for the CDR3 is TGTGCCAGCAGCTTAAGGGTCCCGGACAGGGGATATTGCCATGGCTACACCTTC. It yields the protein CASSLRVPDRGYCHGYTF. Full variable domain (missing parts from reference TRBV13 and TRBJ1-2): AAGVIQSPRHLIKEKRETATLKCYPIPRHDTVYWYQQGPGQDPQFLISFYEKMQSDKGSIPDRFSAQQFSDYHSELNMSSLELGDSALYFCASSLRVPDRGYCHGYTFGSGTRLTVV.

As to this clonotype: A much larger clone lies a single base off, so this may be a read error. V usage is TRBV9 and J usage is TRBJ2-1; D is uncertain. The CDR3 spans 11 residues. CDR1 is SGDLS and CDR2 is YYNGEE in the germline V gene. The CDR3, as DNA: TGTGCCAGCAGCTTTGGGCGTGAGCGGTTCTTC. Translated: CASSFGRERFF.

This clonotype has a handful of counts. CDR3 sequence: CASTQNNEQFF. CDR3 coding DNA: TGTGCCAGCACCCAAAACAATGAGCAGTTCTTC. The chain couples TRBV27 to TRBJ2-1, with unresolved D. Trimming removed 7 bases at V and 5 bases at J, with 6 bases between. The CDR3 is made up of 11 amino acids. The V gene's germline CDR1 is MNHEY and CDR2 SMNVEV (reference sequence).

This clonotype was recorded a few times. This chain connects TRBV18 to TRBJ2-3, with 8 bases that match TRBD2. CDR1 is KGHSH, CDR2 LQKENI, per germline. The V segment lost 3 bases and the J segment 5 bases; nucleotides outside the gene matches: 10. This CDR3 has 16 amino acids. The CDR3 region is CASSPVREGTKDTQYF. Here the CDR3 DNA reads TGTGCCAGCTCACCGGTTCGGGAGGGCACGAAAGATACGCAGTATTTT.

This clonotype showed up many times. The chain has TRBV29-1 and TRBJ2-2; possible D gene TRBD2, 5 bases. Trimming cost V 2 bases and J 0 bases, with 7 bases left between them. The CDR3 length is 14 residues. Per the germline V gene, CDR1 is SQVTM and CDR2 is ANQGSEA. As DNA, the CDR3 is TGCAGCGTTGAAACCGGGACGAACACCGGGGAGCTGTTTTTT. It specifies CSVETGTNTGELFF.

The rearrangement links TRBV27 to TRBJ2-1; the match to TRBD2 covers 14 bases. Germline CDR1 and CDR2: MNHEY and SMNVEV (reference sequence). The trim removed 6 bases at V and 9 bases at J, leaving 10 bases unmatched. The CDR3 totals 16 residues. The CDR3 region has the DNA TGTGCCAGCAGCGAACTCGGGACTAGCGGGAGCGGTGAGCAGTTCTTC. The encoded protein is CASSELGTSGSGEQFF.

CDR3 in DNA: TGCAGTGCTAGGTCTAGCGGGACGAGCGAGCAGTACTTC. Its protein product is CSARSSGTSEQYF. The chain uses TRBV20-1 and TRBJ2-7; 9 positions agree with TRBD2. CDR3 size: 13 residues. V dropped 3 bases and J dropped 6; count of bases not matched to a gene: 6. The V gene's germline CDR1 is DFQATT and CDR2 SNEGSKA (reference sequence).

The chain carries TRBV7-3 and TRBJ1-2, with D possibly TRBD1 on 5 matching bases. The germline CDR1 and CDR2 sequences are SGHTA and FQGTGA. This CDR3 region has 14 residues. Trimming removed 4 bases from V and 7 bases from J, with 16 bases in between. In DNA, the CDR3 is TGTGCCAGCAGCTCCGGGATGGGGACGACTGGCTACACCTTC. Its protein is CASSSGMGTTGYTF. Based on the CDR3 plus reference TRBV7-3 and TRBJ1-2, the full variable domain is GAGVSQTPSNKVTEKGKYVELRCDPISGHTALYWYRQSLGQGPEFLIYFQGTGAADDSGLPNDRFFAVRPEGSVSTLKIQRTERGDSAVYLCASSSGMGTTGYTFGSGTRLTVV.

This clonotype occurred many times. V is TRBV20-1 and J is TRBJ1-1, with D possibly TRBD1 on 5 matching bases. The V gene's germline CDR1 is DFQATT and CDR2 SNEGSKA (reference sequence). This CDR3 contains 17 residues. V gave up 5 bases and J gave up 11 bases, with 33 bases separating them. CDR3 amino acids: CSARQRGRGLGSSYAFF. The CDR3 nucleotides are TGCAGTGCTCGACAACGGGGGAGGGGACTGGGAAGTTCGTATGCTTTCTTT.

This clonotype occurred once. CDR3 nucleotides: TGTGCCTGGAGTCCTGTAGGTGCCGGGGAGCTGTTTTTT. Residues: CAWSPVGAGELFF. The chain joins TRBV30 to TRBJ2-2; no clear D gene. Germline V gene sequence: CDR1 GTSNPN, CDR2 SVGIG (reference sequence). This CDR3 is 13 amino acids long. Between the trimmed V and J ends, which lost 2 bases and 6 bases, there was a span of 10 bases. Full variable domain (rest looked up from reference TRBV30 and TRBJ2-2): SQTIHQWPATLVQPVGSPLSLECTVEGTSNPNLYWYRQAAGRGLQLLFYSVGIGQISSEVPQNLSASRPQDRQFILSSKKLLLSDSGFYLCAWSPVGAGELFFGEGSRLTVL.

This clonotype was counted a few times. The rearrangement joins TRBV20-1 to TRBJ2-7; TRBD1 matches at 7 bases. CDR1 DFQATT and CDR2 SNEGSKA come from the germline V gene (reference sequence). The CDR3 is made up of 13 amino acids. V shed 3 bases, J shed 4 bases, and the junction held 6 bases outside the gene matches. In DNA, the CDR3 is TGCAGTGCTAGGGGTGACAGGGATTACGAGCAGTACGTC. This gives the protein CSARGDRDYEQYV.

This sequence joins TRBV2 and TRBJ2-7, with unresolved D. From germline, CDR1 is SNHLY and CDR2 FYNNEI. V was shortened by 6 bases and J by 0 bases, with 6 bases between the two germline ends. The CDR3 loop spans 12 amino acids. CDR3 sequence: CASRRSSYEQYF. The CDR3 DNA reads TGTGCCAGCAGACGTAGCTCCTACGAGCAGTACTTC.

This clonotype was seen at least ten times. This sequence joins TRBV25-1 and TRBJ2-2; D remains ambiguous. CDR1 and CDR2 from the germline V gene are MGHDK and SYGVNS. CDR3 length: 15 amino acids. Trimming left V 5 bases short and J 5 bases short, with 15 bases between. The CDR3 DNA sequence: TGTGCCAGCAGTTCGGTCCAACTGGGGACCGGGGAGCTGTTTTTT. It encodes CASSSVQLGTGELFF. Full variable domain (rest looked up from reference TRBV25-1 and TRBJ2-2): EADIYQTPRYLVIGTGKKITLECSQTMGHDKMYWYQQDPGMELHLIHYSYGVNSTEKGDLSSESTVSRIRTEHFPLTLESARPSHTSQYLCASSSVQLGTGELFFGEGSRLTVL.

This clonotype was found many times. The chain couples TRBV5-6 to TRBJ2-3; 10 bases map to TRBD1. CDR3 length equals 17 residues. CDR1 SGHDT and CDR2 YYEEEE come from the germline V gene. V lost 2 bases, J lost 0 bases, and 6 bases stayed unmatched. This CDR3 reads CASSLTGTGVSTDTQYF. As DNA, the CDR3 is TGTGCCAGCAGCTTAACCGGGACAGGGGTGAGCACAGATACGCAGTATTTT.

The V call is TRBV7-9, the J call TRBJ1-5, with D hard to call. The CDR3 sequence is 13 residues long. V lost 5 bases, J lost 0 bases, and 5 bases lay in between. The germline CDR1 and CDR2 sequences are SEHNR and FQNEAQ (reference sequence). CDR3 loop: CASSRSSNQPQHF. CDR3 coding DNA: TGTGCCAGCAGCCGAAGTAGCAATCAGCCCCAGCATTTT.

For this clonotype: A much larger clone lies one base from this, so it may be a read error. The chain has TRBV11-1 and TRBJ2-3; tentative D call: TRBD2 (6 bases). Germline V gives CDR1 SGHAT, CDR2 FQDESV (reference sequence). CDR3 length: 15 amino acids. Here the CDR3 reads CTSSLGTAYTDTQYF. The DNA for the CDR3 is TGTACCAGCAGCTTGGGGACTGCCTACACAGATACGCAGTATTTT. Complete variable domain (other parts from reference TRBV11-1 and TRBJ2-3): EAEVAQSPRYKITEKSQAVAFWCDPISGHATLYWYRQILGQGPELLVQFQDESVVDDSQLPKDRFSAERLKGVDSTLKIQPAELGDSAMYLCTSSLGTAYTDTQYFGPGTRLTVL.